In this sample, the clone carrying this T cell receptor (beta chain) turned up a few times. Antigen: not known. Profiling relied on immunoSEQ multiplex PCR, and the TCRdb table lists in-frame clones only, not all of them. The repertoire holds 7,000 to 9,500 clones, with around 77% as singletons. These data come from a study of T cell repertoires in ileal Crohn's disease. Notes on the study in general: High-frequency clones were more common in sorted CD8 than CD4 cells.

With V trimmed by 3 bases and J by 2 bases, 7 bases remained unmatched. Per germline, CDR1 SGHVS and CDR2 FQNEAQ. The CDR3 sequence is 16 residues long. The receptor comes from an adult with Crohn's disease. The rearrangement links TRBV7-8 to TRBJ2-3; 8 bases fit TRBD1. Sample: ileal tissue. The CDR3 protein is CASSFPATGATDTQYF. CDR3 coding DNA: TGTGCCAGCAGCTTTCCAGCGACAGGGGCCACAGATACGCAGTATTTT.